The clone carrying this TCR beta chain was seen a few times. Each CDR3 protein is one row after TCRdb ran MiXCR on the PCR reads. The table has a few hundred thousand distinct CDR3 sequences, about 21% seen once. The sample comes from a study of molecular identifiers for immune sequencing clone quantification. Germline values: CDR1 LNHDA, CDR2 SQIVND (reference sequence). After removal of 5 bases from V and 2 bases from J, the junction contained 6 bases not matched to a gene. The CDR3 runs 15 residues. The receptor's source is a human donor in good health. Some libraries in this study had Jurkat cell RNA spiked in. The chain has TRBV19 and TRBJ2-7; 10 nucleotides agree with TRBD1. Sequencing was performed on naive CD8+ T cells from blood, with Jurkat cell RNA spiked in. Subset of the sample: FACS-sorted CD8+CD4-CCR7+CD45RA+ naive T cells. CDR3 nucleotides: TGTGCCAGTAGTGCCTGGACAGGGGGGACCTACGAGCAGTACTTC. Translating it yields CASSAWTGGTYEQYF.